The clone carrying this T cell receptor beta chain was seen only a few times. Its antigen is unidentified. The data were taken from a study of human T cells and chemical hapten exposure. The overall study: Among samples, TCR yields varied mainly because of small differences in pooled library volume.

Overall study findings and caveats: TCRs above 1 in 1000 frequency stayed constant with DPC sensitization.

The total RNA was obtained from whole blood that was not fractionated. The library gave individual cDNA molecules unique molecular identifiers. In the authors' methods: The median was about 96,000 TCRs per sample, ranging roughly 23,224 to 750,000. TCRdb re-called the 5' RACE reads with MiXCR, one entry per CDR3 protein. It is TCRdb's table, rather than the study itself, that gives the V and J calls and clone size. The sample holds under 150,000 distinct CDR3 sequences, approximately 20% seen once. Per germline, CDR1 MNHEY and CDR2 SVGEGT. V lost 6 bases and J 1 base, leaving 15 bases between the germline ends. The CDR3 covers 15 residues.

This chain joins TRBV6-2 or TRBV6-3 and TRBJ2-5, with D possibly being TRBD2 (6 bases). This receptor was identified in a human donor in good health. The CDR3: CASRGSGRLQETQYF. The CDR3, as DNA: TGTGCCAGCAGGGGTAGCGGTAGACTCCAAGAGACCCAGTACTTC.